This TCR beta chain was recovered during a study of blood T cells in healthy people across ages. Overall study findings and caveats: Percentage of naive T cells showed a strong correlation with TCR beta diversity. Fewer expanded clones and more diversity marked long-lived versus aged donors.

With a J-beta primer mix and a sample-barcoded 5' primer, a second PCR ran about 7 to 12 cycles. TCRdb used MiXCR to reprocess the 5' RACE reads, holding one entry per CDR3 protein. The table includes 920,000 or so distinct CDR3 sequences, more than 40% detected once. This clonotype turned up a few times. Its antigen is still unknown. Trimming pared 6 bases from V and 0 bases from J, leaving 9 bases between. Germline CDR1 and CDR2: WSHSY and SAAADI. CDR3 length equals 14 residues. The material sequenced was blood. This clonotype originated in an older woman in good health. This chain connects TRBV10-2 to TRBJ2-1; D may be TRBD2 (5 bases). The DNA of the CDR3 is TGCGCCAGCAGAGAGCGGAGCTCCTACAATGAGCAGTTCTTC. Amino acid sequence: CASRERSSYNEQFF.